The 27 T cell receptor beta chains below all came from one sample that was sequenced in a study of OX40 agonist ivuxolimab in advanced cancers. Libraries were prepared by immunoSEQ multiplex PCR; TCRdb keeps only in-frame clonotypes and omits some of them. This table holds some 50,000 clones, approximately 88% found once. Sequencing was performed on CD4+ or CD8+ T cells sorted from blood, taken in a trial of the OX40 agonist ivuxolimab. These receptors all come from an adult with an advanced solid tumor such as melanoma, head and neck, liver or kidney cancer.

The CDR3 here is CASSPPGDRGHGYTF. The CDR3 bases are TGTGCCAGCTCACCACCGGGGGACAGGGGACATGGCTACACCTTC. The rearrangement joins TRBV18 to TRBJ1-2, with 10 bases fitting TRBD1. The CDR3 has 15 residues. The V segment lost 0 bases and the J segment 6 bases; nucleotides outside the gene matches: 4. Germline V CDR1 and CDR2: KGHSH, LQKENI.

The chain recombines TRBV7-2 with TRBJ1-2; D remains ambiguous. The CDR3 is 15 amino acids. Germline CDR1 SGHTA, CDR2 FQGNSA. V lost 4 bases to trimming and J lost 6 bases, with 18 bases between them. CDR3 DNA sequence: TGTGCCAGCAGCTCACGAGACCCCAGGACGAATGGCTACACCTTC. This encodes CASSSRDPRTNGYTF.

The V and J genes are TRBV2 and TRBJ2-3; 7 bases fit TRBD2. Per the germline V gene, CDR1 is SNHLY and CDR2 is FYNNEI. With 6 bases clipped from V and 3 bases from J, the junction kept 12 bases outside the gene matches. The CDR3 is 16 residues long. Written as DNA, the CDR3 is TGTGCCAGCAGCGAAAACCTGAGGGGAGGGACAGATACGCAGTATTTT. Residues: CASSENLRGGTDTQYF.

This clone was detected only once. The chain employs TRBV2 and TRBJ2-2; D may be TRBD1 (5 bases). This CDR3 comprises 13 residues. CDR1 and CDR2 (germline): SNHLY, FYNNEI. V gave up 6 bases and J gave up 4 bases, with 9 bases separating them. CDR3 nucleotide sequence: TGTGCCAGCAGGCCTCAGGGCACCGGGGAGCTGTTTTTT. Protein sequence: CASRPQGTGELFF.

The chain couples TRBV6-5 to TRBJ2-5, with 7 bases that match TRBD1. Trimming at V came to 0 bases and at J to 7 bases, leaving 2 bases not matched to a gene. This CDR3 is 13 amino acids long. CDR1 and CDR2 from the germline V gene are MNHEY and SVGAGI. The CDR3, as DNA: TGTGCCAGCAGTTACTCGGGACAGCTGACCCAGTACTTC. It yields the protein CASSYSGQLTQYF.

The rearrangement joins TRBV15 to TRBJ1-2; no clear D gene. The CDR3 sequence is 17 residues long. V gave up 0 bases and J gave up 4 bases, with 18 bases separating them. The germline V gene encodes CDR1 LNHNV and CDR2 YYDKDF (reference sequence). CDR3 residues: CATSRDAQSREGYGYTF. As DNA, the CDR3 is TGTGCCACCAGCAGAGATGCGCAAAGTAGGGAAGGCTATGGCTACACCTTC.

This clone has more than one count but fewer than ten. Here the CDR3 reads CASSLGSVTEAFF. In DNA form, the CDR3 reads TGTGCCAGCAGCCTCGGGAGCGTCACTGAAGCTTTCTTT. The genes are TRBV28 and TRBJ1-1; D is unresolved. The CDR3 runs 13 residues. V lost 6 bases and J lost 4, with 12 bases in between. CDR1 is MDHEN and CDR2 is SYDVKM in the germline V gene.

The CDR3 bases are TGCGCCAGCAGCTTAGACTACGAGCAGTACTTC. Protein product: CASSLDYEQYF. The chain has TRBV5-1 and TRBJ2-7; D remains ambiguous. CDR1 is SGHRS, CDR2 YFSETQ, per germline. The CDR3 runs 11 residues. V lost 2 bases and J lost 3, with 3 bases in between.

This chain connects TRBV14 to TRBJ2-5, with D uncertain. CDR3 length equals 13 residues. Trimming left V 6 bases short and J 1 base short, with 9 bases between. Germline CDR1 reads SGHDN; CDR2 reads FVKESK. In nucleotides, the CDR3 is TGTGCCAGCAGGGCTGCGGCCCAAGAGACCCAGTACTTC. It is translated as CASRAAAQETQYF.

The rearrangement links TRBV29-1 to TRBJ2-3, with D unresolved. The germline CDR1 and CDR2 sequences are SQVTM and ANQGSEA. Trimming left V 5 bases short and J 10 bases short, with 13 bases between. The CDR3 is made up of 11 amino acids. The CDR3 nucleotides read TGCAGCGTTTCCTCCGGTCCATCGCAGTATTTT. This gives the protein CSVSSGPSQYF.

The chain couples TRBV28 to TRBJ2-3; TRBD1 might be the D (5 bases). The CDR3 has 12 residues. V shed 8 bases and J shed 4 bases, with 10 bases lying between them. Looked up from germline, CDR1 is MDHEN and CDR2 is SYDVKM. CDR3 nucleotide sequence: TGTGCCAGCTGCTTCAGGGCAGATACGCAGTATTTT. Translation gives CASCFRADTQYF.

The rearrangement uses TRBV7-3 and TRBJ2-5; D is unclear. Germline CDR1 SGHTA, CDR2 FQGTGA. The CDR3 sequence is 13 residues long. V was trimmed by 5 bases and J by 2 bases, leaving 9 bases between them. The CDR3 DNA sequence: TGTGCCAGCAGCCCGCGTCGTCAAGAGACCCAGTACTTC. Its protein is CASSPRRQETQYF.

The gene calls are TRBV6-1 and TRBJ1-1; D is uncertain. Trimming took off 1 base at V and 0 bases at J, with 9 bases between the two ends. Germline CDR1 MNHNS, CDR2 SASEGT. This CDR3 spans 15 amino acids. DNA for the CDR3: TGTGCCAGCAGTGAAGGGACGGCCATGAACACTGAAGCTTTCTTT. It specifies CASSEGTAMNTEAFF.

There are a few counts of this clone. J is TRBJ2-7 and V is TRBV18; D gene uncertain. Germline values: CDR1 KGHSH, CDR2 LQKENI. The V and J ends lost 4 bases and 2 bases respectively, with 6 bases between them. The CDR3 has 12 amino acids. This chain's CDR3 is CASSLETYEQYF. The CDR3 DNA reads as TGTGCCAGCTCACTGGAGACCTACGAGCAGTACTTC.

In the case of this clone: Other DNA sequences in the same sample also yield this CDR3. The chain has TRBV4-2 and TRBJ1-2; TRBD1 is a possible D gene (5 bases). Germline V lookup: CDR1 LGHNA, CDR2 YNFKEQ. The CDR3 totals 17 residues. Trimming took 0 bases from V and 1 from J, leaving 15 bases between them. The CDR3 DNA reads TGTGCCAGCAGCCAAGATTTGGGGCAGGGCCTTAACTATGGCTACACCTTC. Translated: CASSQDLGQGLNYGYTF.

V gene TRBV5-1 combines with J gene TRBJ2-7; 9 bases line up with TRBD1. CDR3 size: 16 residues. Per germline, CDR1 SGHRS and CDR2 YFSETQ. The V segment lost 4 bases and the J segment 0 bases; nucleotides outside the gene matches: 8. The CDR3 DNA reads as TGCGCCAGCAGCCCGAGGACAGGGGCGATCTCCTACGAGCAGTACTTC. The encoded protein is CASSPRTGAISYEQYF.

For this clone: A junction boundary mismatches the germline segment, possibly from a read error. The chain links TRBV2 to TRBJ1-4; 8 bases map to TRBD1. There are 14 residues in the CDR3. The germline V gene encodes CDR1 SNHLY and CDR2 FYNNEI. The CDR3 protein is CASREGQGNEKLFF. CDR3 sequence (DNA): TGTGCCAGCAGGGAAGGACAGGGAAATGAAAAACTGTTTTTT.

In this sample, this clone turned up once. The chain recombines TRBV27 with TRBJ2-7; TRBD1 agrees at 7 bases. The CDR3 has 15 amino acids. Germline CDR1 MNHEY, CDR2 SMNVEV (reference sequence). The V segment lost 4 bases and the J segment 3 bases; nucleotides outside the gene matches: 9. The CDR3 DNA reads as TGTGCCAGCAGTTCAATATTACAGGGGCACTACGAGCAGTACTTC. Translated, it gives CASSSILQGHYEQYF.

The genes are TRBV29-1 and TRBJ1-2; D remains unclear. The ends were cut back, 5 bases at V and 1 base at J, with 11 bases in the middle. Per germline, CDR1 SQVTM and CDR2 ANQGSEA. This CDR3 is built from 13 residues. The CDR3 reads CSVPHSDNYGYTF. The CDR3 DNA is TGCAGCGTTCCGCACAGTGATAACTATGGCTACACCTTC.

The genes are TRBV6-5 and TRBJ2-7, with 7 bases identical to TRBD2. Unmatched junction bases numbered 7, after V lost 2 bases and J lost 3 bases. The CDR3 has 15 amino acids. The germline gives CDR1 MNHEY, CDR2 SVGAGI. The CDR3 DNA is TGTGCCAGCAGTTACGAGGCGGGAGCCTTCTACGAGCAGTACTTC. Its protein product is CASSYEAGAFYEQYF.

The chain uses TRBV7-2 and TRBJ1-4; D is uncertain. The CDR3 has 13 residues. Germline CDR1 reads SGHTA; CDR2 reads FQGNSA. V lost 11 bases and J 4 bases, leaving 14 bases between the germline ends. As DNA, the CDR3 is TGTGCCTCGAGCCAGATCGTTAATGAAAAACTGTTTTTT. Its protein is CASSQIVNEKLFF. Together with reference TRBV7-2 and TRBJ1-4, the CDR3 gives the full variable domain: GAGVSQSPSNKVTEKGKDVELRCDPISGHTALYWYRQSLGQGLEFLIYFQGNSAPDKSGLPSDRFSAERTGGSVSTLTIQRTQQEDSAVYLCASSQIVNEKLFFGSGTQLSVL.

This chain joins TRBV7-2 and TRBJ2-7, with 13 bases fitting TRBD2. CDR1 and CDR2 from the germline V gene are SGHTA and FQGNSA. The CDR3 has 15 residues. Germline trimming cut 5 bases from V and 3 bases from J; bases unmatched to any gene: 4. The CDR3 region is CASSPRTSGSYEQYF. In nucleotides, the CDR3 is TGTGCCAGCAGCCCCCGGACTAGCGGGAGCTACGAGCAGTACTTC.

The V gene is TRBV4-1, the J gene TRBJ2-5, with D hard to call. The CDR3 is 14 residues long. From germline, CDR1 is MGHRA and CDR2 YSYEKL. Trimming took off 4 bases at V and 5 bases at J, with 14 bases between the two ends. The chain's CDR3 is CASSPPLGEETQYF. The DNA of the CDR3 is TGCGCCAGCAGCCCCCCGTTGGGCGAGGAGACCCAGTACTTC.

The chain links TRBV4-1 to TRBJ2-7, with TRBD1 matching over 10 bases. Germline trimming cut 3 bases from V and 2 bases from J; bases unmatched to any gene: 4. Germline CDR1 is MGHRA and CDR2 is YSYEKL. The CDR3 has 15 amino acids. The CDR3 bases are TGCGCCAGCAGCCAGACCGGGACAGGGGCCTACGAGCAGTACTTC. It encodes CASSQTGTGAYEQYF.

The rearrangement uses TRBV28 and TRBJ2-7; TRBD2 matches at 8 bases. CDR3 length: 13 amino acids. The germline V gene has CDR1 MDHEN and CDR2 SYDVKM. The J segment lost 3 bases and the V segment lost 2 bases, leaving 0 bases of the junction unmatched. In DNA form, the CDR3 reads TGTGCCAGCAGTTTAGCGGGGGGCTACGAGCAGTACTTC. It codes for CASSLAGGYEQYF.

V usage is TRBV30 and J usage is TRBJ1-1; TRBD1 matches at 7 bases. The CDR3 loop spans 16 amino acids. CDR1 is GTSNPN and CDR2 is SVGIG in the germline V gene (reference sequence). Trimming cost V 4 bases and J 2 bases; bases outside gene matches: 13. The chain's CDR3 is CAWKVKGGAGNTEAFF. DNA for the CDR3: TGTGCCTGGAAGGTTAAAGGGGGCGCGGGAAACACTGAAGCTTTCTTT.

CDR3 nucleotides: TGCAGCGTTGAAAGGGGAAACACTGAAGCTTTCTTT. It translates to CSVERGNTEAFF. The chain links TRBV29-1 to TRBJ1-1; possibly TRBD1 for D (5 bases). Trimming took off 2 bases at V and 2 bases at J, with 6 bases between the two ends. CDR1 is SQVTM and CDR2 is ANQGSEA in the germline V gene. This CDR3 spans 12 amino acids.